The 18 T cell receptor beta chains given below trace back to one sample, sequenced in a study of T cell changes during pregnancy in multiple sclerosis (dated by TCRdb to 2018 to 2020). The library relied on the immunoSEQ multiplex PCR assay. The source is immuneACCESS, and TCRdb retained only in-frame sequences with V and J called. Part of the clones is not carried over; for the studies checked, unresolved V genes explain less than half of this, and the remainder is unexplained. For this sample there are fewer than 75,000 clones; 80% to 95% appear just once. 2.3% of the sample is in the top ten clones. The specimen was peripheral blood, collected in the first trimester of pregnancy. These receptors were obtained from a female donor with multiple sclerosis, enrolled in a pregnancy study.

This chain's CDR3 is CAIDTGEEYGYTF. CDR3 in DNA: TGTGCCATCGACACAGGGGAAGAGTATGGCTACACCTTC. The chain combines TRBV28 with TRBJ1-2; 7 bases fit TRBD1. CDR1 MDHEN and CDR2 SYDVKM come from the germline V gene. V lost 10 bases and J lost 5; bases outside the gene matches: 10. This CDR3 is built from 13 residues.

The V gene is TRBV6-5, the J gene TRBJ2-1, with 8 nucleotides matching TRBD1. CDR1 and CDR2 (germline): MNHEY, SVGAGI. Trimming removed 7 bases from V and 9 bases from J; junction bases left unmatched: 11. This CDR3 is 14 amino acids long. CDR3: CASIVPGGAGEQFF. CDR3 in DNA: TGTGCCAGCATTGTACCAGGGGGCGCGGGTGAGCAGTTCTTC.

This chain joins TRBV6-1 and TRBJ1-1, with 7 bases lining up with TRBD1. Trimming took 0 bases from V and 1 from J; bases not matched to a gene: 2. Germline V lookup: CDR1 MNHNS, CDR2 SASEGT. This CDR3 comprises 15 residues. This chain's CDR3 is CASSEAPGGNTEAFF. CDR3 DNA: TGTGCCAGCAGTGAAGCTCCAGGGGGGAACACTGAAGCTTTCTTT.

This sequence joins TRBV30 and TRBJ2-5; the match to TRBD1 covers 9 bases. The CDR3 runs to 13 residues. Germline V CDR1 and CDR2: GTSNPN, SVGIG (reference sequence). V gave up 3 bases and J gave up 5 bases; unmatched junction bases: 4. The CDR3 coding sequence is TGTGCCTGGAGCACAGGGGGCGTGGAGACCCAGTACTTC. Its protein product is CAWSTGGVETQYF. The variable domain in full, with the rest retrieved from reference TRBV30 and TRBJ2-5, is SQTIHQWPATLVQPVGSPLSLECTVEGTSNPNLYWYRQAAGRGLQLLFYSVGIGQISSEVPQNLSASRPQDRQFILSSKKLLLSDSGFYLCAWSTGGVETQYFGPGTRLLVL.

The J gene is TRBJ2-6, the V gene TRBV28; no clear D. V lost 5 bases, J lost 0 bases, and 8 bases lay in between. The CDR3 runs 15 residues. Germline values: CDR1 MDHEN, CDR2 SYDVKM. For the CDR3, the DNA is TGTGCCAGCAGTCCCCGGTTCTCTGGGGCCAACGTCCTGACTTTC. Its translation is CASSPRFSGANVLTF.

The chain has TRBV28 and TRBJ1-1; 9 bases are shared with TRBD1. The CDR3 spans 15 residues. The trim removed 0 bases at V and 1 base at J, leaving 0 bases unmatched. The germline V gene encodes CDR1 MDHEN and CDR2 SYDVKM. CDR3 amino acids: CASSLWDRGNTEAFF. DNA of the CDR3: TGTGCCAGCAGTTTATGGGACAGGGGGAACACTGAAGCTTTCTTT.

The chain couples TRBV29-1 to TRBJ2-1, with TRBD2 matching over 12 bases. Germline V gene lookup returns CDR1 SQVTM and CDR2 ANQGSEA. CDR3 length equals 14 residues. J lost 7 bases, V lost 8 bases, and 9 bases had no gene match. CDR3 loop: CSLRWTSGTNEQFF. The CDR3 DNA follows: TGCAGCTTGAGGTGGACTAGCGGGACGAATGAGCAGTTCTTC.

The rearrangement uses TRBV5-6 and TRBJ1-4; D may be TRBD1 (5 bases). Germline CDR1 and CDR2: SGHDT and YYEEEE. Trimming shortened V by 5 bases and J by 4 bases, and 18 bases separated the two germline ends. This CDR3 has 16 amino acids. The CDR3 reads CASSSAGVGGNEKLFF. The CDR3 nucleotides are TGTGCCAGCAGTTCAGCGGGGGTTGGAGGTAATGAAAAACTGTTTTTT.

Here the CDR3 DNA reads TGTGCCAGCAGCGTGGAACTAGCGGGGCCATGGAGTGAGCAGTTCTTC. It encodes CASSVELAGPWSEQFF. The chain links TRBV9 to TRBJ2-1; 10 bases match TRBD2. Losses at the gene ends were 2 bases for V and 9 bases for J; bases not matched to a gene: 11. The germline CDR1 and CDR2 sequences are SGDLS and YYNGEE. This CDR3 is built from 16 residues. The variable domain in full, completed from reference TRBV9 and TRBJ2-1, reads DSGVTQTPKHLITATGQRVTLRCSPRSGDLSVYWYQQSLDQGLQFLIQYYNGEERAKGNILERFSAQQFPDLHSELNLSSLELGDSALYFCASSVELAGPWSEQFFGPGTRLTVL.

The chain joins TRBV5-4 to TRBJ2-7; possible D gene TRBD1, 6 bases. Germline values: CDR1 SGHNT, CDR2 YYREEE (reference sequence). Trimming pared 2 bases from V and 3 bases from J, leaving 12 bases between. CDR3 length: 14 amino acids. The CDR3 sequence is CASSFGQGFYEQYF. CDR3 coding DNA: TGTGCCAGCAGCTTCGGGCAGGGGTTCTACGAGCAGTACTTC.

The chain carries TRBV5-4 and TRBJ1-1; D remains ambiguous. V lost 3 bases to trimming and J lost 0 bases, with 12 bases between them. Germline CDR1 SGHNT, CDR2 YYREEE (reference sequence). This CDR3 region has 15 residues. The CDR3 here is CASSSESILNTEAFF. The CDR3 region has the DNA TGTGCCAGCAGCTCGGAGAGCATCCTGAACACTGAAGCTTTCTTT. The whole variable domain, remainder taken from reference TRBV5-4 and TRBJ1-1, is ETGVTQSPTHLIKTRGQQVTLRCSSQSGHNTVSWYQQALGQGPQFIFQYYREEENGRGNFPPRFSGLQFPNYSSELNVNALELDDSALYLCASSSESILNTEAFFGQGTRLTVV.

The DNA for the CDR3 is TGTGCCAGCAGTCCACAGATATGGGCAGGGGGCCAGGGGAATGAGCAGTTCTTC. It codes for CASSPQIWAGGQGNEQFF. The V gene is TRBV27, the J gene TRBJ2-1, with 8 bases that match TRBD1. CDR3 length equals 18 residues. The V gene's germline CDR1 is MNHEY and CDR2 SMNVEV (reference sequence). The V segment lost 5 bases and the J segment 7 bases; nucleotides outside the gene matches: 19.

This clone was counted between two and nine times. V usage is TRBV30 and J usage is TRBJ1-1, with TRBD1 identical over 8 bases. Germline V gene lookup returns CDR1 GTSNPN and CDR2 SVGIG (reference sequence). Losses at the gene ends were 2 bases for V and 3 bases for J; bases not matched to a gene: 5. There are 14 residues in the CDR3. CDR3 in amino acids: CAWSWQGADTEAFF. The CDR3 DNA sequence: TGTGCCTGGAGTTGGCAGGGGGCGGACACTGAAGCTTTCTTT.

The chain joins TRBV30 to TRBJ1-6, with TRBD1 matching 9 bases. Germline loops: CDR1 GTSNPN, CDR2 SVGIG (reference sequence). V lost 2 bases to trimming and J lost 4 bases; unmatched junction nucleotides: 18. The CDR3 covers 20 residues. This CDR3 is CAWSRPGPQGASRYNSPLHF. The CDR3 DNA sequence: TGTGCCTGGAGTAGGCCGGGACCACAGGGGGCGAGCCGGTATAATTCACCCCTCCACTTT.

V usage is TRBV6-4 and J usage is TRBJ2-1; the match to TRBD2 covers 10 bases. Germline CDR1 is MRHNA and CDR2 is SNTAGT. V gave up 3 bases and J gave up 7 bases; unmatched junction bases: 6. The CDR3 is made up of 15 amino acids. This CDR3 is CASSELAGAENEQFF. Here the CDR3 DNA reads TGTGCCAGCAGTGAGCTAGCGGGAGCTGAGAATGAGCAGTTCTTC.

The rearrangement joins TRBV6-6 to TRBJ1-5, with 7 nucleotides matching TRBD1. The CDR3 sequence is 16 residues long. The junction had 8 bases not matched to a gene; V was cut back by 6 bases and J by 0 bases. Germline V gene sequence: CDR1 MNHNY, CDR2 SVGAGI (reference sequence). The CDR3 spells CASRNPDRLSNQPQHF. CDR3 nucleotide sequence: TGTGCCAGCAGAAACCCGGACAGGCTTAGCAATCAGCCCCAGCATTTT.

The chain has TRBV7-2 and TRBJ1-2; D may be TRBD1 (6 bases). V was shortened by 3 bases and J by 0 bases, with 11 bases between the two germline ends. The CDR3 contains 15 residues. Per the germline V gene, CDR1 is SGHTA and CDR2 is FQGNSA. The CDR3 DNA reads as TGTGCCAGCAGCTTGTCGACAGGTTCTAACTATGGCTACACCTTC. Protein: CASSLSTGSNYGYTF.

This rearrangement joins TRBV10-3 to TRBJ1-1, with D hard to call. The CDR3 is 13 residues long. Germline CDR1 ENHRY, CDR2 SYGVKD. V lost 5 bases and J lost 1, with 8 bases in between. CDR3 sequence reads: CAISLGGNTEAFF. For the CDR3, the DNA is TGTGCCATCAGTCTAGGAGGGAACACTGAAGCTTTCTTT.